The sequence of this T cell receptor beta chain was determined in a study of chemoradiotherapy in HPV16-positive cancers. Study conclusions and caveats: Non-HPV-specific T cells did not expand in tumors during treatment, whereas candidate HPV-specific clones and E7-related motifs did. Functional assays defining HPV-specific T cells used only a couple of HPV16-positive patients. In HPV16-positive patients, HPV-responsive T-cell expansion tracked better recurrence-free survival.

The count of this clone is one. What it recognizes is unknown. Clones were read by immunoSEQ multiplex PCR, and TCRdb kept only the in-frame ones, dropping some. The table records roughly 39,000 clones, around three quarters of them present only once. V gave up 5 bases and J gave up 1 base, with 14 bases separating them. Germline CDR1 is SGHTA and CDR2 is FQGTGA. The CDR3 spans 15 residues. The source is a human donor with HPV-associated anogenital cancer. Sample: blood, taken from a patient who underwent chemoradiotherapy. V is TRBV7-3 and J is TRBJ1-1; D is uncertain. The CDR3 sequence: CASSPPGGRNTEAFF. The CDR3, as DNA: TGTGCCAGCAGCCCTCCCGGAGGGAGGAACACTGAAGCTTTCTTT.